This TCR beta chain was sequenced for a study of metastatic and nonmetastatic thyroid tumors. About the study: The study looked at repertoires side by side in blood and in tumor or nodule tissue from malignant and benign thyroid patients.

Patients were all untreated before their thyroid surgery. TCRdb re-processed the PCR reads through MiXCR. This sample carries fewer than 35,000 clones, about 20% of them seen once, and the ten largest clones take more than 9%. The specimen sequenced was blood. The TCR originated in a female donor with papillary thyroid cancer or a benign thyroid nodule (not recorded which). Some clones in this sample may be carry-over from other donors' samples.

The CDR3 reads CSASSQGDGYGYTF. The CDR3 bases are TGCAGTGCTAGCTCGCAGGGGGACGGTTATGGCTACACCTTC. The rearrangement links TRBV20-1 to TRBJ1-2, with 7 bases lining up with TRBD1. Germline loops: CDR1 DFQATT, CDR2 SNEGSKA (reference sequence). Losses at the gene ends were 3 bases for V and 5 bases for J; bases not matched to a gene: 9. The CDR3 consists of 14 residues.